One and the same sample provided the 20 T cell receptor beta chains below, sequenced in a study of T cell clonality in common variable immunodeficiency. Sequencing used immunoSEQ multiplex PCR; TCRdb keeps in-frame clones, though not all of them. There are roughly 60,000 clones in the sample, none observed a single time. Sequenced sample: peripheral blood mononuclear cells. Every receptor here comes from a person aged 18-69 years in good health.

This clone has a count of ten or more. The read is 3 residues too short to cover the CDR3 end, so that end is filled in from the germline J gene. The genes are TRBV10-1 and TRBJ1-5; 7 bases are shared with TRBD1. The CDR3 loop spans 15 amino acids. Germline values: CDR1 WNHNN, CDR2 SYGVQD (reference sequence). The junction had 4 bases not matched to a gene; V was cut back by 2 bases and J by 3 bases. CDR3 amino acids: CASSEPGTDNQPQHF. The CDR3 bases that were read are TGCGCCAGCAGTGAGCCGGGGACAGACAATCAGCCC.

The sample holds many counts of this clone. This CDR3 reads CASSVGFSGDYNEQFF. CDR3 DNA (partial): TGTGCCAGCAGCGTAGGGTTTAGCGGAGACTACAATGAG. This rearrangement joins TRBV9 to TRBJ2-1, with D possibly TRBD2 on 6 matching bases. The read finishes 3 residues shy of the CDR3 end, and the germline J gene is used to complete it. V was shortened by 0 bases and J by 3 bases, with 13 bases between the two germline ends. Germline V gene sequence: CDR1 SGDLS, CDR2 YYNGEE. The CDR3 contains 16 residues.

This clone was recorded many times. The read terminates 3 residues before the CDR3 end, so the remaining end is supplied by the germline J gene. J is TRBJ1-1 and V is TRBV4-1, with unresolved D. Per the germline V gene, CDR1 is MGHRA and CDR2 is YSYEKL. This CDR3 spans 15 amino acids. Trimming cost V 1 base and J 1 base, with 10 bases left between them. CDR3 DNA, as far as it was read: TGCGCCAGCAGCCAAGTCGCCCCCAGGAACACTGAA. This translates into CASSQVAPRNTE. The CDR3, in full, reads CASSQVAPRNTEAFF.

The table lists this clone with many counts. The CDR3 region is CAWRVRTGGSEQFF. The sequenced CDR3 bases are TGTGCCTGGAGGGTGCGGACAGGGGGCAGTGAG. The V gene is TRBV30, the J gene TRBJ2-1; TRBD1 agrees at 11 bases. The read ends 3 residues early relative to the CDR3; the germline J gene fills the gap. This CDR3 contains 14 residues. The ends lost 3 bases at V and 9 bases at J; junction bases unmatched: 7. Germline V CDR1 and CDR2: GTSNPN, SVGIG (reference sequence).

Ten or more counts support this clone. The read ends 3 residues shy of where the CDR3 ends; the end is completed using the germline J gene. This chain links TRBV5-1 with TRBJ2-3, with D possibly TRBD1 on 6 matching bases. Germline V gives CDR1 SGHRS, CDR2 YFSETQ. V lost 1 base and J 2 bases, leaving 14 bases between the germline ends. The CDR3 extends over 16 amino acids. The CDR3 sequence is CASSLTVGTTTDTQYF. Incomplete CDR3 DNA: TGCGCCAGCAGCTTGACGGTAGGGACAACCACAGATACG.

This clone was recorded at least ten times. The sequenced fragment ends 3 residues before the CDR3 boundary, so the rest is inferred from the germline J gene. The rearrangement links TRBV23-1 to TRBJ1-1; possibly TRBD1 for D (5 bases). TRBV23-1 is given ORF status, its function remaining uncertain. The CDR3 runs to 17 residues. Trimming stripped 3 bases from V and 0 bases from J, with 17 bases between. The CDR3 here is CASSHSDRLPMNTEAFF. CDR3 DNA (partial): TGCGCCAGCAGTCACTCCGACAGATTACCGATGAACACTGAA.

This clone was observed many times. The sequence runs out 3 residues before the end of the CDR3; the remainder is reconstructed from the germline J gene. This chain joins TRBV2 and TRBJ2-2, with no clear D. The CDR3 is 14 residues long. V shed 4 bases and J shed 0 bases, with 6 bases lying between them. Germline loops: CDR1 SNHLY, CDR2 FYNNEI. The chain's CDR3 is CASSGQANTGELFF. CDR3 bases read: TGTGCCAGCAGTGGACAAGCGAACACCGGGGAG.

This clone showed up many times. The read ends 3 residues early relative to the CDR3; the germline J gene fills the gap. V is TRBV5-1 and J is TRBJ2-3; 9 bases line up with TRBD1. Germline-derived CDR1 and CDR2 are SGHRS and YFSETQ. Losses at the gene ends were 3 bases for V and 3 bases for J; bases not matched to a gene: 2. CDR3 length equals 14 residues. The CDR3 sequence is CASSSDRGTDTQYF. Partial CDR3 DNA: TGCGCCAGCAGCTCGGACAGGGGTACAGATACG.

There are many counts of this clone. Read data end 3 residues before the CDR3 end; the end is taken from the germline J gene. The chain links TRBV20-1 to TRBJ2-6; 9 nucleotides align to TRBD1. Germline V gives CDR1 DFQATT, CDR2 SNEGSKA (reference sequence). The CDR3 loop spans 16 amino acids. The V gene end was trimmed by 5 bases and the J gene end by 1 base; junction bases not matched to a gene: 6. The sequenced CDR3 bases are TGCAGTGCTCCGGGACAGGGTGGGTCTGGGGCCAACGTC. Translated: CSAPGQGGSGANV. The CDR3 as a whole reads CSAPGQGGSGANVLTF.

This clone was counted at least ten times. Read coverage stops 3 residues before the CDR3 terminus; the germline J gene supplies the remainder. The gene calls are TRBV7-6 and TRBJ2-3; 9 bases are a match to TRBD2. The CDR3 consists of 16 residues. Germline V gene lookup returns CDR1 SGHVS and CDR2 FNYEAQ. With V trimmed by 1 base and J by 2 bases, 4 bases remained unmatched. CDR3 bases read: TGTGCCAGCAGCTTAGAAGGGACTAGCTACACAGATACG. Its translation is CASSLEGTSYTDT. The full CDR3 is CASSLEGTSYTDTQYF. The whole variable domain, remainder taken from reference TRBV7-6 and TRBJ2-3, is GAGVSQSPRYKVTKRGQDVALRCDPISGHVSLYWYRQALGQGPEFLTYFNYEAQQDKSGLPNDRFSAERPEGSISTLTIQRTEQRDSAMYRCASSLEGTSYTDTQYFGPGTRLTVL.

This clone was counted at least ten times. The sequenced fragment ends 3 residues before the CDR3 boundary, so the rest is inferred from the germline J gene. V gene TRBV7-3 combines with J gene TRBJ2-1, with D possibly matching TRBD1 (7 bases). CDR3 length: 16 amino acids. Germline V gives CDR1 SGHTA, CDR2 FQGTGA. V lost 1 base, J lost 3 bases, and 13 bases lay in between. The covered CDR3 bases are TGTGCCAGCAGCTTAATCCCCAGGGGGGACTACAATGAG. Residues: CASSLIPRGDYNE. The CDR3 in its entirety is CASSLIPRGDYNEQFF.

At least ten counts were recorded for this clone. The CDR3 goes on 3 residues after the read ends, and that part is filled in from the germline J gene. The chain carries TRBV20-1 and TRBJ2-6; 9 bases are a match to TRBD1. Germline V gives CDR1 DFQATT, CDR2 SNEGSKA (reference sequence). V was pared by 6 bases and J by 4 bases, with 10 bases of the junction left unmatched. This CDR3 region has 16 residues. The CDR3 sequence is CSARTYRGRGANVLTF. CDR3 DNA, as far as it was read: TGCAGTGCCAGAACATACAGGGGGCGGGGGGCCAACGTC.

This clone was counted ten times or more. CDR3 sequence reads: CASSIVGLAGVSVGIYNEQFF. The covered CDR3 bases are TGTGCCAGTAGTATAGTAGGACTAGCGGGAGTAAGTGTCGGGATATACAATGAG. The chain carries TRBV19 and TRBJ2-1; TRBD2 aligns across 13 bases. The CDR3 goes on 3 residues after the read ends, and that part is filled in from the germline J gene. The CDR3 is 21 amino acids. Trimming took 1 base from V and 4 from J; bases not matched to a gene: 16. Germline CDR1 reads LNHDA; CDR2 reads SQIVND (reference sequence).

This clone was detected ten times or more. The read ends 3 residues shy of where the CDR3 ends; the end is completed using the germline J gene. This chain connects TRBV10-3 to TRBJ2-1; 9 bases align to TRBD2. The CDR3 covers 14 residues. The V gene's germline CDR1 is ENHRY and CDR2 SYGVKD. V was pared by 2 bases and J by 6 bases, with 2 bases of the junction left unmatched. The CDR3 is CAISELAGRNEQFF. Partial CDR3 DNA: TGTGCCATCAGTGAGCTAGCGGGACGCAATGAG.

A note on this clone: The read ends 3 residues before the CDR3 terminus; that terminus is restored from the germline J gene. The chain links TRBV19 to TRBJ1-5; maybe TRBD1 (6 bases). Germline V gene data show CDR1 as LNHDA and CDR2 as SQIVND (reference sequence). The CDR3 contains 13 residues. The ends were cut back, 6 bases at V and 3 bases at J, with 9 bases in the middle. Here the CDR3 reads CASSPGHNQPQHF. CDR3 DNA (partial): TGTGCCAGTAGCCCGGGACACAATCAGCCC.

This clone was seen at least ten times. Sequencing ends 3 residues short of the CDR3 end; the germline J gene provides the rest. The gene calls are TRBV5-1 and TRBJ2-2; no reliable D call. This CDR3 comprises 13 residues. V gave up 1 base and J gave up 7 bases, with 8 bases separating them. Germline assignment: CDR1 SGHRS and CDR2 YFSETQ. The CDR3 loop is CASSLMVSGELFF. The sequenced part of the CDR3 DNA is TGCGCCAGCAGCTTGATGGTCAGCGGGGAG.

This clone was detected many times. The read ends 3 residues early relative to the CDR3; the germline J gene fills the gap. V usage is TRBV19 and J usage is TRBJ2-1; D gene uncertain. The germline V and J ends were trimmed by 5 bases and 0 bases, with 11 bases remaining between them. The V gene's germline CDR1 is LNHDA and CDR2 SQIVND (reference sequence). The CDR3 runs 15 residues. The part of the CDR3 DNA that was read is TGTGCCAGTAGTTCCCTTACGGGCTCCTACAATGAG. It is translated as CASSSLTGSYNE. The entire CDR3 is CASSSLTGSYNEQFF.

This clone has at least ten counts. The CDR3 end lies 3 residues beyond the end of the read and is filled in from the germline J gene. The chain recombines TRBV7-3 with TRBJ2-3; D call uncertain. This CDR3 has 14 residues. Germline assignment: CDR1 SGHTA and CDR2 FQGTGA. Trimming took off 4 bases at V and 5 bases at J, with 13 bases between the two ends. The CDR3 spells CASSSLSRKDTQYF. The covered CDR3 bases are TGTGCCAGCAGCTCCCTAAGCCGTAAAGATACG.

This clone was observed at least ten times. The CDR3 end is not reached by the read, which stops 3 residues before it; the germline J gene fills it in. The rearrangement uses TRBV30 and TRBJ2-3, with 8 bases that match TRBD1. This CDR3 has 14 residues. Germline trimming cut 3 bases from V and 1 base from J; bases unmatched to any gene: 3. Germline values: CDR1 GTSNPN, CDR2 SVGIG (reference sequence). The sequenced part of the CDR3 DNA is TGTGCCTGGAGCTCGGGACAGGGCACAGATACG. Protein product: CAWSSGQGTDT. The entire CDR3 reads CAWSSGQGTDTQYF.

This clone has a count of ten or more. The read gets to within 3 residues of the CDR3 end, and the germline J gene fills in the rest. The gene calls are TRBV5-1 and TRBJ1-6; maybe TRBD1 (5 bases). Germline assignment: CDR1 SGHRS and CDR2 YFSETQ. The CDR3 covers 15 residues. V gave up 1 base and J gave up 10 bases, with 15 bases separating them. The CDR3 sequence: CASSLRAGVESPLHF. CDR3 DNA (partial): TGCGCCAGCAGCTTGCGGGCGGGGGTGGAATCACCC. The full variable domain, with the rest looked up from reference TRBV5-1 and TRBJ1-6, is KAGVTQTPRYLIKTRGQQVTLSCSPISGHRSVSWYQQTPGQGLQFLFEYFSETQRNKGNFPGRFSGRQFSNSRSEMNVSTLELGDSALYLCASSLRAGVESPLHFGNGTRLTVT.